These 32 T cell receptor beta chains were sequenced from one sample in a study of cytotoxic CD8 clonotypes in ibrutinib-treated CLL. Method: immunoSEQ multiplex PCR; TCRdb's copy keeps in-frame clones and lacks some. The profile covers fewer than 150,000 clones, with roughly 80% appearing a single time and around 3.3% taken by the ten largest. Sequencing was performed on PBMCs, taken after 24 months of ibrutinib treatment. These receptors were taken from a human donor with chronic lymphocytic leukemia.

The chain combines TRBV11-2 with TRBJ1-2; D possibly corresponds to TRBD1 (5 bases). The CDR3 length is 13 residues. With 2 bases removed from V and 6 bases from J, the gap between germline ends came to 10 bases. CDR1 and CDR2 (germline): SGHAT, FQNNGV. CDR3 DNA sequence: TGTGCCAGCAGCTTAAGTCGGGGCGATGGCTACACCTTC. Its protein is CASSLSRGDGYTF.

The rearrangement uses TRBV2 and TRBJ2-1; D gene uncertain. CDR1 SNHLY and CDR2 FYNNEI come from the germline V gene. The CDR3 is 12 residues long. The ends were cut back, 8 bases at V and 9 bases at J, with 14 bases in the middle. This CDR3 reads CASWTFNVEQFF. The DNA for the CDR3 is TGTGCCAGCTGGACCTTTAATGTTGAGCAGTTCTTC.

The DNA of the CDR3 is TGTGCCAGCAGCTTAGTACGGGCAACTGCCAATCAGCCCCAGCATTTT. As protein: CASSLVRATANQPQHF. This chain uses TRBV11-2 with TRBJ1-5; D not certain. V lost 1 base, J lost 3 bases, and 13 bases lay in between. Looked up from germline, CDR1 is SGHAT and CDR2 is FQNNGV. The CDR3 sequence is 16 residues long.

This sequence joins TRBV5-5 and TRBJ1-2; D uncertain. The V end was cut by 4 bases, the J end by 7 bases, with 11 bases between. The germline V gene encodes CDR1 SGHKS and CDR2 YYEKEE (reference sequence). This CDR3 region has 12 residues. The CDR3 nucleotides read TGTGCCAGCAGCCCCGCCCTTCCTGGCTACACCTTC. This sequence encodes CASSPALPGYTF.

The chain combines TRBV25-1 with TRBJ2-3, with D perhaps matching TRBD2 (6 bases). Germline V gene lookup returns CDR1 MGHDK and CDR2 SYGVNS. V was trimmed by 3 bases and J by 4 bases, leaving 11 bases between them. The CDR3 is 14 amino acids. CDR3 sequence (DNA): TGTGCCAGCAGTGAGTCAGGGAGGTCAGATACGCAGTATTTT. It translates to CASSESGRSDTQYF.

This sequence joins TRBV7-3 and TRBJ2-2, with D possibly being TRBD1 (6 bases). Germline V gene lookup returns CDR1 SGHTA and CDR2 FQGTGA. V was pared by 5 bases and J by 2 bases, with 15 bases between. CDR3 length: 16 amino acids. The CDR3 nucleotides read TGTGCCAGCAGCCCTAACGGGACACCCAACACCGGGGAGCTGTTTTTT. Its protein product is CASSPNGTPNTGELFF.

The chain employs TRBV6-6 and TRBJ2-1; a possible D gene is TRBD1 (6 bases). The CDR3 spans 14 residues. CDR1 is MNHNY, CDR2 SVGAGI, per germline (reference sequence). V lost 1 base to trimming and J lost 8 bases, with 12 bases between them. CDR3 protein: CASSYFYRADEQFF. CDR3 nucleotides: TGTGCCAGCAGTTACTTTTACAGGGCCGATGAGCAGTTCTTC.

The CDR3 DNA follows: TGCGCCAGCAGCTTGGAGGGACTAGCGGGCTCGCCCGACAATGAGCAGTTCTTC. Its protein product is CASSLEGLAGSPDNEQFF. The rearrangement uses TRBV5-1 and TRBJ2-1, with 12 bases fitting TRBD2. There are 18 residues in the CDR3. Germline V gene lookup returns CDR1 SGHRS and CDR2 YFSETQ. J was trimmed by 5 bases and V by 0 bases; bases with no gene match: 9.

This rearrangement joins TRBV22-1 to TRBJ1-4; the D call TRBD1 from the table was never checked on the DNA. TRBV22-1 has pseudogene status. This CDR3 has 17 amino acids. CDR3 in DNA: TGTCCTGGGAGCGCACATAGCCACGGGACAGGGGATGAAAAACTGTTTTTT. This encodes CPGSAHSHGTGDEKLFF.

The genes are TRBV7-2 and TRBJ1-5; D unresolved. V lost 0 bases and J lost 1, with 16 bases in between. CDR3 length: 18 residues. CDR1 and CDR2 from the germline V gene are SGHTA and FQGNSA. CDR3 bases: TGTGCCAGCAGCTTAGCCGACACAAGGGTTCGGAGCAATCAGCCCCAGCATTTT. Its translation: CASSLADTRVRSNQPQHF.

The V call is TRBV20-1, the J call TRBJ1-1; D not resolved. The germline CDR1 and CDR2 sequences are DFQATT and SNEGSKA (reference sequence). Between the trimmed V and J ends, which lost 5 bases and 0 bases, there was a span of 4 bases. This CDR3 region has 11 residues. The CDR3 nucleotides read TGCAGTGCTTACATGAACACTGAAGCTTTCTTT. Translation: CSAYMNTEAFF.

This clone was detected a few times. This chain links TRBV11-2 with TRBJ1-2; possible D gene TRBD1, 5 bases. V gave up 5 bases and J gave up 11 bases, with 12 bases separating them. The CDR3 length is 11 residues. CDR1 is SGHAT, CDR2 FQNNGV, per germline. The CDR3 loop is CASSTDILYTF. CDR3 nucleotides: TGTGCCAGCAGCACGGACATCTTATACACCTTC.

CDR3 region: CASSPRPGGNEKLFF. The CDR3 DNA follows: TGTGCCAGCTCGCCCCGACCTGGGGGGAATGAAAAACTGTTTTTT. The V and J genes are TRBV18 and TRBJ1-4; D may be TRBD1 (5 bases). The germline V and J ends were trimmed by 6 bases and 5 bases, with 16 bases remaining between them. The CDR3 is 15 residues long. Germline CDR1 and CDR2: KGHSH and LQKENI.

The gene calls are TRBV14 and TRBJ2-5, with 9 nucleotides matching TRBD1. Losses at the gene ends were 1 base for V and 4 bases for J; bases not matched to a gene: 10. The CDR3 runs 17 residues. Germline loops: CDR1 SGHDN, CDR2 FVKESK. The CDR3 sequence is CASSQGMILGQGETQYF. CDR3 nucleotide sequence: TGTGCCAGCAGCCAAGGGATGATTTTGGGACAGGGAGAGACCCAGTACTTC.

V gene TRBV11-2 combines with J gene TRBJ2-6, with TRBD2 identical over 8 bases. V gave up 0 bases and J gave up 4 bases; unmatched junction bases: 8. CDR3 length: 18 amino acids. CDR1 and CDR2 from the germline V gene are SGHAT and FQNNGV. The CDR3 DNA follows: TGTGCCAGCAGCTTAGATCGGACTAGCATTGGGGGGGCCAACGTCCTGACTTTC. Protein product: CASSLDRTSIGGANVLTF.

The rearrangement joins TRBV5-3 to TRBJ2-7, with TRBD1 matching 7 bases. TRBV5-3 is assigned to the ORF class and has an uncertain function. The CDR3 loop spans 13 amino acids. V trimming: 5 bases; J trimming: 3 bases; junction bases outside the gene matches: 5. CDR3: CARRYRDSYEQYF. DNA of the CDR3: TGTGCCAGAAGATACCGGGACAGCTACGAGCAGTACTTC.

This clone was detected only a few times. Within the sample, other DNA sequences also encode this same CDR3. This chain connects TRBV19 to TRBJ2-3, with 14 bases identical to TRBD2. Unmatched junction bases numbered 7, after V lost 5 bases and J lost 3 bases. Looked up from germline, CDR1 is LNHDA and CDR2 is SQIVND (reference sequence). The CDR3 is 17 residues long. The CDR3 loop reads CASSPRGLAGGTDTQYF. CDR3 DNA: TGTGCCAGTAGTCCCCGAGGACTAGCGGGGGGAACAGATACGCAGTATTTT.

This clone was seen once. This chain links TRBV5-6 with TRBJ1-1; a weak D match, TRBD1 (6 bases). The V gene's germline CDR1 is SGHDT and CDR2 YYEEEE. V was trimmed by 6 bases and J by 1 base, leaving 16 bases between them. There are 15 residues in the CDR3. The CDR3 loop reads CASIAYGGENTEAFF. The CDR3 bases are TGTGCCAGCATAGCTTACGGGGGCGAGAACACTGAAGCTTTCTTT.

The chain has TRBV2 and TRBJ1-2, with 9 bases identical to TRBD1. This CDR3 is 15 amino acids long. J lost 4 bases, V lost 1 base, and 4 bases had no gene match. Germline values: CDR1 SNHLY, CDR2 FYNNEI. CDR3 in DNA: TGTGCCAGCAGTGAAGAGGGACAGGGAACCTATGGCTACACCTTC. It encodes CASSEEGQGTYGYTF. The whole variable domain, filled in from reference TRBV2 and TRBJ1-2, reads EPEVTQTPSHQVTQMGQEVILRCVPISNHLYFYWYRQILGQKVEFLVSFYNNEISEKSEIFDDQFSVERPDGSNFTLKIRSTKLEDSAMYFCASSEEGQGTYGYTFGSGTRLTVV.

The V and J genes are TRBV7-8 and TRBJ1-1; no clear D gene. Per germline, CDR1 SGHVS and CDR2 FQNEAQ. The CDR3 runs 14 residues. The V gene lost 4 bases and the J gene lost 1 base, with 10 bases spanning the gap. The CDR3 reads CASSYLLGNTEAFF. The CDR3 DNA reads TGTGCCAGCAGCTACCTTCTCGGGAACACTGAAGCTTTCTTT.

V and J are TRBV5-6 and TRBJ1-4; 11 nucleotides match TRBD1. Losses at the gene ends were 1 base for V and 7 bases for J; bases not matched to a gene: 6. CDR1 is SGHDT, CDR2 YYEEEE, per germline. The CDR3 contains 16 residues. The CDR3 protein is CASSLWRTGGFEKLFF. CDR3 nucleotide sequence: TGTGCCAGCAGCTTGTGGAGGACAGGGGGCTTTGAAAAACTGTTTTTT.

This chain joins TRBV6-6 and TRBJ2-7, with D hard to call. V lost 0 bases and J 7 bases, leaving 7 bases between the germline ends. This CDR3 has 12 residues. Germline V lookup: CDR1 MNHNY, CDR2 SVGAGI (reference sequence). The CDR3 DNA sequence: TGTGCCAGCAGTTACTCGAAAGGTGAGCAGTACTTC. Protein product: CASSYSKGEQYF.

The chain joins TRBV6-5 to TRBJ1-2; TRBD1 aligns across 10 bases. CDR1 is MNHEY and CDR2 is SVGAGI in the germline V gene. The CDR3 runs to 15 residues. The junction had 6 bases not matched to a gene; V was cut back by 0 bases and J by 8 bases. The CDR3 spells CASSYSTGTGEGYTF. CDR3 coding DNA: TGTGCCAGCAGTTACTCGACCGGGACAGGGGAAGGCTACACCTTC.

The chain carries TRBV4-2 and TRBJ2-1; perhaps D is TRBD1 or TRBD2 (6 bases each). The V end was cut by 3 bases, the J end by 3 bases, with 15 bases between. The germline CDR1 and CDR2 sequences are LGHNA and YNFKEQ. The CDR3 contains 16 residues. The CDR3 here is CASSQGASEVYNEQFF. The CDR3 DNA reads TGTGCCAGCAGCCAGGGGGCTAGCGAGGTCTACAATGAGCAGTTCTTC.

The sample holds a few counts of this clone. This chain uses TRBV18 with TRBJ1-5, with D maybe TRBD1 (6 bases). This CDR3 has 17 amino acids. Between the trimmed V and J ends, which lost 3 bases and 4 bases, there was a span of 19 bases. The germline V gene encodes CDR1 KGHSH and CDR2 LQKENI. CDR3 nucleotides: TGTGCCAGCTCACCGTCCGCAGGGGCTGAAGGGAATCAGCCCCAGCATTTT. Its protein product is CASSPSAGAEGNQPQHF.

The chain joins TRBV7-7 to TRBJ2-5; no clear D gene. Germline values: CDR1 SSHAT, CDR2 FNYEAQ (reference sequence). With 5 bases removed from V and 7 bases from J, the gap between germline ends came to 11 bases. The CDR3 contains 12 residues. In nucleotides, the CDR3 is TGTGCCAGCAGCCGCCCGGGTGGGACCCAGTACTTC. Translated, it gives CASSRPGGTQYF.

The V and J genes are TRBV19 and TRBJ2-3; 8 nucleotides align to TRBD1. J lost 1 base, V lost 3 bases, and 9 bases had no gene match. Germline assignment: CDR1 LNHDA and CDR2 SQIVND (reference sequence). This CDR3 comprises 17 residues. The CDR3 sequence is CASSIWRQGARTDTQYF. Written as DNA, the CDR3 is TGTGCCAGTAGTATCTGGAGGCAGGGGGCTCGCACAGATACGCAGTATTTT.

This chain links TRBV7-9 with TRBJ1-5, with D possibly matching TRBD1 (6 bases). Germline V gene data show CDR1 as SEHNR and CDR2 as FQNEAQ (reference sequence). The length of the CDR3 is 14 residues. V lost 4 bases, J lost 0 bases, and 7 bases lay in between. The CDR3 DNA follows: TGTGCCAGCAGCTCAGGGGATAGCAATCAGCCCCAGCATTTT. Its protein is CASSSGDSNQPQHF.

The CDR3 DNA is TGTGCCAGCAGCTCCGACGGCAGGGGGAGGCAGTTCTTC. This translates into CASSSDGRGRQFF. V is TRBV11-3 and J is TRBJ2-1; TRBD1 aligns across 7 bases. V lost 4 bases and J lost 12; bases outside the gene matches: 9. Germline CDR1 and CDR2: SGHNT and YENEEA. The CDR3 spans 13 residues.

This chain links TRBV28 with TRBJ1-6; 8 nucleotides align to TRBD1. CDR1 and CDR2 (germline): MDHEN, SYDVKM. V lost 6 bases and J lost 6; bases outside the gene matches: 7. The CDR3 runs 15 residues. The CDR3 loop is CASRQTGDSNSPLHF. CDR3 bases: TGTGCCAGCAGACAGACAGGGGACTCTAATTCACCCCTCCACTTT.

In nucleotides, the CDR3 is TGTGCCAGCAGCTCAAAGCCTCGTGCGAATGAGCAGTTCTTC. Amino acid sequence: CASSSKPRANEQFF. The chain carries TRBV11-2 and TRBJ2-1; D call uncertain. The length of the CDR3 is 14 residues. The germline V gene has CDR1 SGHAT and CDR2 FQNNGV. Between the trimmed V and J ends, which lost 4 bases and 7 bases, there was a span of 14 bases.

V gene TRBV10-3 combines with J gene TRBJ2-2; TRBD1 aligns across 10 bases. Trimming took 4 bases from V and 1 from J; bases not matched to a gene: 3. Germline CDR1 reads ENHRY; CDR2 reads SYGVKD. CDR3 size: 16 residues. The CDR3 loop reads CAISGTGGRNTGELFF. The CDR3 bases are TGTGCCATCAGTGGGACAGGGGGACGGAACACCGGGGAGCTGTTTTTT.